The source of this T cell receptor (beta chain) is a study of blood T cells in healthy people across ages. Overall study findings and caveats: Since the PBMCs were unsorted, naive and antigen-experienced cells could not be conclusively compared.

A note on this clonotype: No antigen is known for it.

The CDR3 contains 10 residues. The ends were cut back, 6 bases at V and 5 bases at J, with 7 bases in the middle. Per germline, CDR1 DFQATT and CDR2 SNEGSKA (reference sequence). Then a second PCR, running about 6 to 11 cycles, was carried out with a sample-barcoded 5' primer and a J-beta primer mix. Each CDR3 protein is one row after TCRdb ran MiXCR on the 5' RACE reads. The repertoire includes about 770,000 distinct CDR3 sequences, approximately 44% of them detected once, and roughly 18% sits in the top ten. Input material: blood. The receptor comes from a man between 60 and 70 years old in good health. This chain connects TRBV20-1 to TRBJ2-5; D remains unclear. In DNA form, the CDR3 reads TGCAGTGCCACCCTGGAGACCCAGTACTTC. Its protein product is CSATLETQYF.